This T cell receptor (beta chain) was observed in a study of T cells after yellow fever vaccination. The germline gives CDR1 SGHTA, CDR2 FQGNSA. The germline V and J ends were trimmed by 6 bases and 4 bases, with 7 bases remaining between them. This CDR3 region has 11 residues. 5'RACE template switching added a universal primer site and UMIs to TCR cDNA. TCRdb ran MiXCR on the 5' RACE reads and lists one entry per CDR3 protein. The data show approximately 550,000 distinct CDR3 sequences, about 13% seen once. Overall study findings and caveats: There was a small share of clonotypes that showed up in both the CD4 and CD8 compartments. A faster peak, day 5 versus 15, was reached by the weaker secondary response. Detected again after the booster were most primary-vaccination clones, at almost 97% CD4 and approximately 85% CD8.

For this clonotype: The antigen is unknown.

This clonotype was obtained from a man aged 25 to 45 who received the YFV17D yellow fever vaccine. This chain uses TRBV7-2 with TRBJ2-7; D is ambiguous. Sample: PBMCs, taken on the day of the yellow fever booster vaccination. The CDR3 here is CASRVPYEQYF. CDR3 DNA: TGTGCCAGCAGGGTTCCGTACGAGCAGTACTTC. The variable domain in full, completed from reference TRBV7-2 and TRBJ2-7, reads GAGVSQSPSNKVTEKGKDVELRCDPISGHTALYWYRQSLGQGLEFLIYFQGNSAPDKSGLPSDRFSAERTGGSVSTLTIQRTQQEDSAVYLCASRVPYEQYFGPGTRLTVT.